Listed below are T cell receptor beta chains from one sample, sequenced in a study of blood T cells in healthy people across ages. TCRdb used MiXCR to reprocess the 5' RACE reads, holding one entry per CDR3 protein. The table includes around 600,000 distinct CDR3 sequences, around half detected once. The sequencing input was blood. These receptors all stem from a man older than 75 in good health. CDR3s leave out the opening cysteine and the closing phenylalanine or tryptophan. The D gene is left open where the match is weak.

TRBV10-3	TRBJ1-1	NA	AISEWGYEAF
TRBV20-1	TRBJ2-1	NA	SARAGPSSPYNEQF
TRBV15	TRBJ2-7	NA	ATSRVQGTLYEQY
TRBV2	TRBJ2-1	TRBD2	VSSERGHYNEQF
TRBV30	TRBJ1-1	NA	AVMGGTLNTEAF
TRBV20-1	TRBJ1-6	NA	SARDPRGGLSPLH
TRBV7-9	TRBJ2-6	NA	ASSRQGANVLT
TRBV20-1	TRBJ2-3	TRBD2	SARAVAGGVDTQY
TRBV7-8	TRBJ1-3	NA	ASSFLGDTIY
TRBV29-1	TRBJ1-2	TRBD1	SVSTGVGGYT